Listed here are 18 T cell receptor beta chains from one sample, sequenced in a study of CD8+CD57+ T cells in acquired aplastic anemia. TCR beta VDJ and CDR3 were profiled, and genomic DNA was the template. TCRdb re-called the reads with MiXCR, one entry per CDR3 protein. The sample lists 200,000 or so distinct CDR3 sequences; under 70% were seen once. Sequencing was performed on sorted CD4+, CD8+, or CD8+CD57+ T cells (not recorded which) from PBMCs. The receptors originated from a human donor with severe aplastic anemia or a healthy control (not recorded which).

Regarding this clonotype: An end of the junction does not agree with germline; a read error may underlie this. J is TRBJ2-5 and V is TRBV11-2, with D maybe TRBD1 (6 bases). Per the germline V gene, CDR1 is SGHAT and CDR2 is FQNNGV. The CDR3 has 13 residues. The CDR3 bases are TGTGCCTGCAGCTCCACAGGGATTGAGACCCAGTACTTC. This sequence encodes CACSSTGIETQYF.

This chain uses TRBV7-2 with TRBJ2-2; D is undetermined. This CDR3 comprises 15 residues. Trimming stripped 7 bases from V and 7 bases from J, with 19 bases between. The germline CDR1 and CDR2 sequences are SGHTA and FQGNSA. Here the CDR3 reads CASNRALDYSGELFF. In DNA, the CDR3 is TGTGCCAGCAACCGAGCATTAGATTATAGCGGGGAGCTGTTTTTT.

A few counts support this clonotype. The genes are TRBV7-9 and TRBJ2-2, with 7 bases identical to TRBD2. The V and J ends lost 3 bases and 6 bases, in that order; junction bases with no gene match: 4. The CDR3 has 14 amino acids. Germline V lookup: CDR1 SEHNR, CDR2 FQNEAQ (reference sequence). The CDR3 spells CASSFSGGAGELFF. The CDR3 DNA follows: TGTGCCAGCAGCTTTTCGGGGGGTGCCGGGGAGCTGTTTTTT. Based on the CDR3 plus reference TRBV7-9 and TRBJ2-2, the full variable domain is DTGVSQNPRHKITKRGQNVTFRCDPISEHNRLYWYRQTLGQGPEFLTYFQNEAQLEKSRLLSDRFSAERPKGSFSTLEIQRTEQGDSAMYLCASSFSGGAGELFFGEGSRLTVL.

The CDR3 DNA reads as TGCGCCAGCAGCTGGGCCGGGCTAGCGGGGGTCTACAATGAGCAGTTCTTC. Its translation is CASSWAGLAGVYNEQFF. This chain uses TRBV10-2 with TRBJ2-1; 10 bases line up with TRBD2. CDR3 length equals 17 residues. Trimming removed 6 bases from V and 3 bases from J; junction bases left unmatched: 11. Germline assignment: CDR1 WSHSY and CDR2 SAAADI.

V gene TRBV2 combines with J gene TRBJ2-7; either TRBD1 or TRBD2 may supply D (5 bases each). Germline values: CDR1 SNHLY, CDR2 FYNNEI. The CDR3 length is 13 residues. Trimming shortened V by 6 bases and J by 4 bases, and 13 bases separated the two germline ends. This CDR3 reads CASRLLGAYEQYF. CDR3 DNA: TGTGCCAGCAGGCTCCTCGGGGCTTACGAGCAGTACTTC.

This chain links TRBV20-1 with TRBJ2-7; D might be TRBD1 (6 bases). The CDR3 has 15 residues. The germline gives CDR1 DFQATT, CDR2 SNEGSKA (reference sequence). Trimming cost V 0 bases and J 4 bases, with 16 bases left between them. CDR3 DNA sequence: TGCAGTGCTAGAGATGCAGCAGGGGTACTTTACGAGCAGTACTTC. Protein: CSARDAAGVLYEQYF.

This clonotype came up many times. CDR3 region: CASSYSEAIEQYF. DNA for the CDR3: TGTGCCAGCAGTTACTCCGAAGCGATCGAGCAGTACTTC. The chain joins TRBV6-6 to TRBJ2-7; D unclear. CDR1 MNHNY and CDR2 SVGAGI come from the germline V gene (reference sequence). The CDR3 runs to 13 residues. Trimming cost V 0 bases and J 6 bases, with 9 bases left between them.

V gene TRBV7-9 combines with J gene TRBJ2-1; weak D call: TRBD2 (5 bases). Germline values: CDR1 SEHNR, CDR2 FQNEAQ (reference sequence). V lost 5 bases and J lost 3, with 11 bases in between. The CDR3 runs 14 residues. CDR3 region: CASSQDWNYNEQFF. Written as DNA, the CDR3 is TGTGCCAGCAGCCAGGACTGGAACTACAATGAGCAGTTCTTC.

With regard to this clonotype: This likely comes from a read error, as the CDR3 has no conserved phenylalanine or tryptophan at its end. V usage is TRBV24-1 and J usage is TRBJ2-1; TRBD2 agrees at 10 bases. V lost 5 bases to trimming and J lost 1 base; unmatched junction nucleotides: 10. In germline, CDR1 is KGHDR, CDR2 SFDVKD. CDR3 length: 18 residues. The CDR3 coding sequence is TGTGCCACCAGTGGTCCTAGCGGGGGACCTGATTCCTACAATGAGCAGTTCTGC. This translates into CATSGPSGGPDSYNEQFC.

Here the CDR3 reads CASSLWGLEEQYF. DNA for the CDR3: TGTGCCAGCAGCTTATGGGGGCTGGAAGAGCAGTACTTC. The genes are TRBV7-2 and TRBJ2-7; D might be TRBD1 (6 bases). CDR1 SGHTA and CDR2 FQGNSA come from the germline V gene. The length of the CDR3 is 13 residues. The ends were cut back, 2 bases at V and 7 bases at J, with 12 bases in the middle.

The chain recombines TRBV15 with TRBJ2-3; 8 nucleotides align to TRBD2. The CDR3 contains 14 residues. V was pared by 3 bases and J by 5 bases, with 4 bases of the junction left unmatched. The germline V gene has CDR1 LNHNV and CDR2 YYDKDF (reference sequence). CDR3 in DNA: TGTGCCACCAGCAGCAGCGGGAGTGTAGATACGCAGTATTTT. This sequence encodes CATSSSGSVDTQYF.

As for this clonotype: Germline is not matched at one junction end, which may reflect a read error. The chain has TRBV10-3 and TRBJ1-5; D is perhaps TRBD1 (5 bases). The CDR3 length is 15 residues. Germline loops: CDR1 ENHRY, CDR2 SYGVKD. CDR3: CASSEGRGGNQPQHF. CDR3 DNA: TGTGCCAGCAGTGAAGGAAGGGGTGGCAATCAGCCCCAGCATTTT.

On this clonotype itself: The junction shows a germline mismatch at one end, possibly a read error. J is TRBJ2-1 and V is TRBV15; D call uncertain. CDR3 length: 12 residues. From germline, CDR1 is LNHNV and CDR2 YYDKDF (reference sequence). CDR3 in DNA: TGTGCCACCAGGAATGGAAGACTTAAGCAAGTCTTC. Translating it yields CATRNGRLKQVF.

The chain is built from TRBV7-9 and TRBJ1-1; 9 nucleotides match TRBD1. Germline V gives CDR1 SEHNR, CDR2 FQNEAQ (reference sequence). The CDR3 length is 17 residues. Trimming removed 0 bases from V and 7 bases from J; junction bases left unmatched: 12. The CDR3 DNA reads TGTGCCAGCAGCTTAGCTGTATCCCGGGACAGGGCGGGTGAAGCTTTCTTT. It encodes CASSLAVSRDRAGEAFF.

This clonotype was seen a few times. This may stem from a read error, because a much larger clone lies one nucleotide away. The rearrangement links TRBV5-4 to TRBJ2-7; weak D call: TRBD2 (6 bases). This CDR3 is built from 20 residues. V shed 4 bases and J shed 5 bases, with 34 bases lying between them. Germline assignment: CDR1 SGHNT and CDR2 YYREEE (reference sequence). The CDR3 is CASSVPTGTGLATTGNEQYF. DNA of the CDR3: TGTGCCAGCAGCGTGCCGACCGGGACTGGTTTGGCTACTACGGGCAACGAGCAGTACTTC. Drawing the rest from reference TRBV5-4 and TRBJ2-7, the complete variable domain is ETGVTQSPTHLIKTRGQQVTLRCSSQSGHNTVSWYQQALGQGPQFIFQYYREEENGRGNFPPRFSGLQFPNYSSELNVNALELDDSALYLCASSVPTGTGLATTGNEQYFGPGTRLTVT.

The chain carries TRBV7-9 and TRBJ1-5, with D maybe TRBD1 (5 bases). CDR1 and CDR2 from the germline V gene are SEHNR and FQNEAQ (reference sequence). CDR3 length: 16 amino acids. Trimming removed 6 bases from V and 0 bases from J, with 15 bases in between. In nucleotides, the CDR3 is TGTGCCAGCAGGGTGGACAAAGGGCATAGCAATCAGCCCCAGCATTTT. Its translation is CASRVDKGHSNQPQHF. Together with reference TRBV7-9 and TRBJ1-5, the CDR3 gives the full variable domain: DTGVSQNPRHKITKRGQNVTFRCDPISEHNRLYWYRQTLGQGPEFLTYFQNEAQLEKSRLLSDRFSAERPKGSFSTLEIQRTEQGDSAMYLCASRVDKGHSNQPQHFGDGTRLSIL.

The chain links TRBV19 to TRBJ1-2; no clear D gene. The CDR3 is 14 amino acids. The germline V gene encodes CDR1 LNHDA and CDR2 SQIVND (reference sequence). Trimming removed 9 bases from V and 0 bases from J, with 14 bases in between. The CDR3 protein is CASSEPGPNYGYTF. The CDR3 bases are TGTGCCAGCAGTGAGCCCGGACCTAACTATGGCTACACCTTC.

This clonotype was seen at least ten times. The chain has TRBV6-5 and TRBJ2-7; the D gene is possibly TRBD1 (6 bases). This CDR3 has 13 amino acids. CDR1 and CDR2 (germline): MNHEY, SVGAGI. V was trimmed by 5 bases and J by 4 bases, leaving 12 bases between them. The CDR3 is CASSHGTRYEQYF. The CDR3 nucleotides read TGTGCCAGCAGTCACGGGACACGGTACGAGCAGTACTTC.